One and the same sample provided the 4 T cell receptor beta chains below, sequenced in a study of T-cell reconstitution after alpha-beta-depleted transplantation in children. Preparation of the TCRbeta library used unique molecular identifiers. TCRdb re-called the PCR reads with MiXCR, one entry per CDR3 protein. This table has approximately 490,000 distinct CDR3 sequences, around 12% appearing once. The input for sequencing was PBMCs from the stem cell graft donor, taken from the stem cell graft. These receptors were obtained from a human donor who donated a stem cell graft to a child with combined immunodeficiency.

This clonotype has just a few counts. The genes are TRBV28 and TRBJ2-2; 13 bases agree with TRBD2. Per germline, CDR1 MDHEN and CDR2 SYDVKM. Germline trimming cut 5 bases from V and 11 bases from J; bases unmatched to any gene: 2. This CDR3 comprises 13 residues. The CDR3 DNA reads TGTGCCAGCAGTCGACTAGCGGGGGGAGAGCTGTTTTTT. This encodes CASSRLAGGELFF.

This clonotype was seen more than once but under ten times. The chain uses TRBV28 and TRBJ2-3, with no clear D. The CDR3 has 13 residues. Trimming took 1 base from V and 4 from J, leaving 6 bases between them. Per the germline V gene, CDR1 is MDHEN and CDR2 is SYDVKM. The CDR3 here is CASSLFFSDTQYF. The CDR3 nucleotides are TGTGCCAGCAGTTTATTTTTTTCAGATACGCAGTATTTT.

This chain connects TRBV5-1 to TRBJ2-3, with D possibly being TRBD2 (6 bases). CDR1 SGHRS and CDR2 YFSETQ come from the germline V gene. This CDR3 region has 16 residues. Trimming took off 3 bases at V and 0 bases at J, with 14 bases between the two ends. CDR3 protein: CASSSGFGGSTDTQYF. The DNA for the CDR3 is TGCGCCAGCAGCTCGGGGTTCGGGGGTAGCACAGATACGCAGTATTTT.

This clonotype was picked up many times. The rearrangement links TRBV20-1 to TRBJ2-1; D possibly uses TRBD1 or TRBD2 (6 bases each). Trimming cost V 5 bases and J 0 bases, with 11 bases left between them. This CDR3 has 14 residues. The V gene's germline CDR1 is DFQATT and CDR2 SNEGSKA (reference sequence). CDR3 in DNA: TGCAGTGCTCGAGGGGGGAGCTCCTACAATGAGCAGTTCTTC. It yields the protein CSARGGSSYNEQFF.